This T cell receptor (beta chain) was identified in a study of siplizumab effects on memory and regulatory T cells. Some clones are missing from TCRdb's copy, which holds only in-frame ones; the method was immunoSEQ multiplex PCR. The sample has roughly 80,000 clones, around 90% seen once. The CDR3 is made up of 11 amino acids. V lost 7 bases and J 2 bases, leaving 8 bases between the germline ends. Germline V gene lookup returns CDR1 DFQATT and CDR2 SNEGSKA (reference sequence). The specimen sequenced was Tregs sorted from blood. The receptor was isolated from a human donor in good health. This sequence joins TRBV20-1 and TRBJ1-1; no reliable D call. The CDR3 sequence is CSGQTNTEAFF. The CDR3 bases are TGCAGTGGACAAACTAACACTGAAGCTTTCTTT.